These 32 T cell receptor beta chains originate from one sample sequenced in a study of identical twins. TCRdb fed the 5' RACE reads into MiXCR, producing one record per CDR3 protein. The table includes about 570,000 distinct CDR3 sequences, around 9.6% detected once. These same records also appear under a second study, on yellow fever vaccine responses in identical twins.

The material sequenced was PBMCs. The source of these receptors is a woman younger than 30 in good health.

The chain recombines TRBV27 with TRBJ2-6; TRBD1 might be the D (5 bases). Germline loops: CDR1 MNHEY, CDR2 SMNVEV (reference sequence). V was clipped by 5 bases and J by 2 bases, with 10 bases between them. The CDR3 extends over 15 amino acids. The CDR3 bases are TGTGCCAGCAGTCTACAGGTTCCTGGGGCCAACGTCCTGACTTTC. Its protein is CASSLQVPGANVLTF.

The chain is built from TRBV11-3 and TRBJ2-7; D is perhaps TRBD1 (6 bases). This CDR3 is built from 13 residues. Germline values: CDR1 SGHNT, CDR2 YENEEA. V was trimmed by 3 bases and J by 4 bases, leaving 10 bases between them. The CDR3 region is CASSFRGGYEQYF. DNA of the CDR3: TGTGCCAGCAGCTTCAGGGGTGGATACGAGCAGTACTTC.

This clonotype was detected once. The CDR3 is CASSIQTGELFF. CDR3 coding DNA: TGTGCCAGTAGTATCCAAACCGGGGAGCTGTTTTTT. The J gene is TRBJ2-2, the V gene TRBV19; D unclear. The CDR3 contains 12 residues. V was pared by 3 bases and J by 5 bases, with 4 bases between. CDR1 and CDR2 (germline): LNHDA, SQIVND (reference sequence).

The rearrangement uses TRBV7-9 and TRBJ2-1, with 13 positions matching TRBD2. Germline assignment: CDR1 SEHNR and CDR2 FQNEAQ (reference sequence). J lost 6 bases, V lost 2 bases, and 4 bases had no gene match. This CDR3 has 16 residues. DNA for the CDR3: TGTGCCAGCAGCTTAACTAGCGGGGGGGCTTTCAATGAGCAGTTCTTC. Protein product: CASSLTSGGAFNEQFF.

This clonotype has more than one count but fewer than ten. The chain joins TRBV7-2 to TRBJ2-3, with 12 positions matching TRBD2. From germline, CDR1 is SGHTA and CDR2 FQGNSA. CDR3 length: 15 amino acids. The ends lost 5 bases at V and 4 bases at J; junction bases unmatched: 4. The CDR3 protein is CASSRTSGTADTQYF. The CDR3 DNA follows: TGTGCCAGCAGCCGGACTAGCGGGACGGCAGATACGCAGTATTTT.

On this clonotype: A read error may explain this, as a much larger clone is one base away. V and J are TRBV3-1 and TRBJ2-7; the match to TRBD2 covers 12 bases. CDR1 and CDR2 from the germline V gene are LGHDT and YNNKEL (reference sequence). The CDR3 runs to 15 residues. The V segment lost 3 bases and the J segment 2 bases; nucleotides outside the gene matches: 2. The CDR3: CASSHLAGGTYEQYF. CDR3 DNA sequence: TGTGCCAGCAGCCACCTAGCGGGGGGGACCTACGAGCAGTACTTC.

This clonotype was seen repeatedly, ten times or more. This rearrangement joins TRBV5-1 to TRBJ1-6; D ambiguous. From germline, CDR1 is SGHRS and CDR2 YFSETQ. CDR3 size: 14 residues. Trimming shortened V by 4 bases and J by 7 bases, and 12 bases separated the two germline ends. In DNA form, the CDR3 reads TGCGCCAGCAGCCCAGGATCCCTCAATTCACCCCTCCACTTT. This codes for CASSPGSLNSPLHF.

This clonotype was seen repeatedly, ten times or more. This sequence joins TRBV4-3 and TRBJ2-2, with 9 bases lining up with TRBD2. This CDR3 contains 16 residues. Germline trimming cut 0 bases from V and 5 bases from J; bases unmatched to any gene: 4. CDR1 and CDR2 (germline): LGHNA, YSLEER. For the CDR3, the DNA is TGCGCCAGCAGCCAAGATGCGGGAGGGCTTACCGGGGAGCTGTTTTTT. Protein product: CASSQDAGGLTGELFF.

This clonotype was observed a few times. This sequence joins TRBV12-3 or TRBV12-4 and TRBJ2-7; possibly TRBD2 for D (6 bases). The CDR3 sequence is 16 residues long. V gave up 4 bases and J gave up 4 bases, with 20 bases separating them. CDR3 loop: CASSSLSVAGRYEQYF. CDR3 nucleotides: TGTGCCAGCAGTTCTCTTTCGGTAGCAGGGAGGTACGAGCAGTACTTC.

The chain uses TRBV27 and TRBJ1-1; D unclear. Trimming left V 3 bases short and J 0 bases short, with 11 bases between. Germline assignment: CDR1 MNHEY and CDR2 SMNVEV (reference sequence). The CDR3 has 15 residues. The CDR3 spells CASSFRASMNTEAFF. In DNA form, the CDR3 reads TGTGCCAGCAGTTTCCGGGCCAGCATGAACACTGAAGCTTTCTTT.

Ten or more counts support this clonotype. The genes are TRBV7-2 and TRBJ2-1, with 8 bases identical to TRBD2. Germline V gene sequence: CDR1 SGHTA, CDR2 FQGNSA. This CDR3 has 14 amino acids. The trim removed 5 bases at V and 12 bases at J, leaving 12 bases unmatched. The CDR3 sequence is CASSPWVSGGSQFF. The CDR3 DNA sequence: TGTGCCAGCAGCCCGTGGGTGAGCGGGGGCTCGCAGTTCTTC.

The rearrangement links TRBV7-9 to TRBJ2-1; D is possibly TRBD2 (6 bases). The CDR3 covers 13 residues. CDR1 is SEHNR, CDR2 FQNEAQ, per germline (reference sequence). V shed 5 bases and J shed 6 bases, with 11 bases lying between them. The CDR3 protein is CASSSFSGNEQFF. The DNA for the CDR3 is TGTGCCAGCAGCAGCTTTAGCGGCAATGAGCAGTTCTTC.

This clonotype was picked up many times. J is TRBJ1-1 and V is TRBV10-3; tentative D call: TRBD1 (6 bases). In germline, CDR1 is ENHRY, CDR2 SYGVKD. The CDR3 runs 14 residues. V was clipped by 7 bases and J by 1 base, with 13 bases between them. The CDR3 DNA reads TGTGCCATCAATGATGGGACATCGAACACTGAAGCTTTCTTT. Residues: CAINDGTSNTEAFF.

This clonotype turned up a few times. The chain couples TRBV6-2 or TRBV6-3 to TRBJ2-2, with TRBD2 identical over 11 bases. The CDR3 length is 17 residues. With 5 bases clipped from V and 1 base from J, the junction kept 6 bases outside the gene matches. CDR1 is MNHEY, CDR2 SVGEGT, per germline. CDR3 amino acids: CASSHDGTSGNTGELFF. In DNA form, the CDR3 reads TGTGCCAGCAGTCACGACGGGACTAGCGGGAACACCGGGGAGCTGTTTTTT.

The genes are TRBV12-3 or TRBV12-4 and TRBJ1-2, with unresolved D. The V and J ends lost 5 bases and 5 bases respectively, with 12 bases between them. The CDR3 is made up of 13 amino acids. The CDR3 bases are TGTGCCAGCAGTCCAATGGACGGATATGGCTACACCTTC. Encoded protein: CASSPMDGYGYTF.

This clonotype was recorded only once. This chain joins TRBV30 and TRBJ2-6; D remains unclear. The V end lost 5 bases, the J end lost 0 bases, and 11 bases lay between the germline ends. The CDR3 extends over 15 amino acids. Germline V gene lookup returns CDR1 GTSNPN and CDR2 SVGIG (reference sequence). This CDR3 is CAWGLGHSGANVLTF. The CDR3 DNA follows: TGTGCCTGGGGCCTCGGGCACTCTGGGGCCAACGTCCTGACTTTC.

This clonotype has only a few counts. The CDR3 region has the DNA TGTGCCAGCTCACCACCGTGGCCCCTACCCTTTATGATCCGGGAGCTGTTTTTT. Translating gives CASSPPWPLPFMIRELFF. The rearrangement links TRBV18 to TRBJ2-2; D not certain. The ends were cut back, 0 bases at V and 9 bases at J, with 23 bases in the middle. Germline V gene data show CDR1 as KGHSH and CDR2 as LQKENI. The CDR3 is 18 residues long.

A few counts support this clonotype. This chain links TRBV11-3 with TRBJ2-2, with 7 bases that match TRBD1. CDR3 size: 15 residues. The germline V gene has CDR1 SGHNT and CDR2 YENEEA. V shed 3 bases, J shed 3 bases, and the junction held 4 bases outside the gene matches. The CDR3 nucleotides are TGTGCCAGCAGCTTCGCACAGGGGTACACCGGGGAGCTGTTTTTT. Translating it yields CASSFAQGYTGELFF.

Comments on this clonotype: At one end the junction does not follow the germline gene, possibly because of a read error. The CDR3 coding sequence is TGCAGTGGTAGAGTAGCGGGGGGGCCAGATACGCAGTATTTT. The encoded protein is CSGRVAGGPDTQYF. J is TRBJ2-3 and V is TRBV20-1, with 11 nucleotides matching TRBD2. Germline-derived CDR1 and CDR2 are DFQATT and SNEGSKA (reference sequence). This CDR3 has 14 amino acids.

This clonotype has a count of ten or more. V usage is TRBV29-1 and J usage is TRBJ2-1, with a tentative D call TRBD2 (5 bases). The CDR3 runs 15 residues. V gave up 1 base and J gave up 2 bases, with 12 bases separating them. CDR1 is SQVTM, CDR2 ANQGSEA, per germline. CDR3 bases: TGCAGCGTTGAAGGGACGGACTTCACCTACAATGAGCAGTTCTTC. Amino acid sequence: CSVEGTDFTYNEQFF.

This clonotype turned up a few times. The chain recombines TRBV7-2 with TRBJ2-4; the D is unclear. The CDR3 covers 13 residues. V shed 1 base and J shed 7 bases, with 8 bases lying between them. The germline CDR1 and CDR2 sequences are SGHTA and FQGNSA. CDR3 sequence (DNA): TGTGCCAGCAGCTTAGGGGGTGCGAACATTCAGTACTTC. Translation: CASSLGGANIQYF.

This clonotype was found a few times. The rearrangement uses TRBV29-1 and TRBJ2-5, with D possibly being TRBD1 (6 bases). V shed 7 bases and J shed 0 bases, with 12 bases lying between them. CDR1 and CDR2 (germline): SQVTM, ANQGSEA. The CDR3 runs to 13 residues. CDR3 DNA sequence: TGCAGCGGAAGACGGACAGACCAAGAGACCCAGTACTTC. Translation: CSGRRTDQETQYF.

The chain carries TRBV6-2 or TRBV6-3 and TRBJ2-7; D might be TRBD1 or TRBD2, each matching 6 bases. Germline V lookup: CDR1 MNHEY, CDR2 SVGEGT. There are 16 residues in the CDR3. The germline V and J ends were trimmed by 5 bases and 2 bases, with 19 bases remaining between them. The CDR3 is CASSQGHGRNTYEQYF. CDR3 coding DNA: TGTGCCAGCAGTCAGGGACACGGGAGAAATACCTACGAGCAGTACTTC.

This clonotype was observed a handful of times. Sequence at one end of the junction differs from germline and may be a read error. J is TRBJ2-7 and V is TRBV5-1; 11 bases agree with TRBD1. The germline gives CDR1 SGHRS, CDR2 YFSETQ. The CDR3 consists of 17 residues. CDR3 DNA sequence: TGCGCCAGCACCTTGTTTACCGGGACAGGGGGCTCCTACGAGCAGTACTTC. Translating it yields CASTLFTGTGGSYEQYF.

CDR3 bases: TGCGCCAGCAGCCAAGAGGGGCTAGCGGCTAGCACAGATACGCAGTATTTT. This gives the protein CASSQEGLAASTDTQYF. The rearrangement joins TRBV4-3 to TRBJ2-3; 7 bases align to TRBD2. V lost 0 bases to trimming and J lost 0 bases; unmatched junction nucleotides: 6. This CDR3 contains 17 residues. Looked up from germline, CDR1 is LGHNA and CDR2 is YSLEER.

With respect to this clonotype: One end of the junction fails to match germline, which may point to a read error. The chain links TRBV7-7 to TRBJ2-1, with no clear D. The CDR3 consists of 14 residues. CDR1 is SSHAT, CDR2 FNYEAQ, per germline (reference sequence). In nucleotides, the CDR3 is TGTGCTAGCAGCTTAGCACCAGGTATAAATGAGCAGTTCTTC. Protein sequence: CASSLAPGINEQFF.

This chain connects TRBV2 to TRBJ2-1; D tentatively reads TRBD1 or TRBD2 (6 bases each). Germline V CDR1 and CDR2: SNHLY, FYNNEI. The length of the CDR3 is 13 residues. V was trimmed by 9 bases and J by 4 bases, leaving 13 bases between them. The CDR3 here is CARGTGTYNEQFF. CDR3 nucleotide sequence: TGTGCCAGGGGCACAGGGACTTACAATGAGCAGTTCTTC.

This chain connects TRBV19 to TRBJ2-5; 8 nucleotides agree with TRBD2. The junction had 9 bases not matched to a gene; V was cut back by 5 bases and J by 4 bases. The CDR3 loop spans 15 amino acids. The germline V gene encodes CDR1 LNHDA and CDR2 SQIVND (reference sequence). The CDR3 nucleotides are TGTGCCAGTAGTGAAGGGACTAGAGTTCGAGAGACCCAGTACTTC. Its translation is CASSEGTRVRETQYF.

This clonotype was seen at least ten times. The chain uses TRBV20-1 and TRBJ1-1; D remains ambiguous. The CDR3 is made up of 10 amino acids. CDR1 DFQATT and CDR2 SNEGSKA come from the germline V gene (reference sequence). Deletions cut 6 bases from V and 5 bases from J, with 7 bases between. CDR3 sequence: CSAQDTEAFF. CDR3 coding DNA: TGCAGTGCCCAGGATACTGAAGCTTTCTTT.

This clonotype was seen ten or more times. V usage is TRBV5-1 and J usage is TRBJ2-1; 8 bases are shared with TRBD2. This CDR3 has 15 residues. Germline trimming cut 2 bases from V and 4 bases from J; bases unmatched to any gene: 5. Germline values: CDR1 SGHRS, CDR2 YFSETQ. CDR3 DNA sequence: TGCGCCAGCAGCTTACTAGCGGACCAGTACAATGAGCAGTTCTTC. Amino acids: CASSLLADQYNEQFF.

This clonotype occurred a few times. In DNA form, the CDR3 reads TGTGCCAGCAGTCCACCTTACTGGGACAGCCTAGCCAAAAACATTCAGTACTTC. Amino acid sequence: CASSPPYWDSLAKNIQYF. The gene calls are TRBV6-2 or TRBV6-3 and TRBJ2-4, with TRBD1 matching 7 bases. Germline loops: CDR1 MNHEY, CDR2 SVGEGT. Trimming took 5 bases from V and 0 from J; bases not matched to a gene: 13. The CDR3 is 18 residues long.

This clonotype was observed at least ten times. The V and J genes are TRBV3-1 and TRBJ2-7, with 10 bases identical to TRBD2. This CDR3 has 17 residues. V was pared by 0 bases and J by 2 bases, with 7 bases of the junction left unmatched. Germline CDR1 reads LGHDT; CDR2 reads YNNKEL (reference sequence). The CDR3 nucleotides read TGTGCCAGCAGCCAAGAAGGGGCTAGCGGGAGACCCTACGAGCAGTACTTC. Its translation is CASSQEGASGRPYEQYF.